This paragraph covers one T cell receptor (beta chain) sequence. This clone was recorded once. Which antigen it targets is not known. No base qualities exist here, and no much larger clone lies one base off it. The cohort comprised 710 or so healthy bone marrow donors. All cohort members were sampled while nominally healthy, although unrecorded immune exposures were likely present. The donor was CMV seropositive and belonged to the group of more than 250 seropositive cohort members. Each donor provided a peripheral blood sample, and peripheral blood mononuclear cells were used for TCR beta sequencing. The Qiagen DNeasy Blood Extraction Kit was used to extract genomic DNA from the blood cell samples. This entry comes from a study of cytomegalovirus exposure and HLA in healthy donors (dated by TCRdb to about 2017). Notes on the research overall: In an earlier analysis of fewer than 750 of the donors, 250 to 300 Gb of sequence data and 90 million to 130 million unique TCR beta sequences from roughly 200 million T cells were reported. Among over 350 genotyped donors of the cohort, an average of about 240,000 unique TCR beta nucleotide sequences were sequenced per donor, 15% to 20% of them non-productive. In addition to the first cohort of roughly 700 subjects, a separate validation cohort of 120 different subjects was used. Donor age, sex, ethnicity and CMV serostatus were compiled alongside the repertoire data. Every discovery cohort repertoire had been produced on one sequencing platform. The study was designed to test whether signatures of past pathogen exposure could be identified by cataloging public T cell receptors. Several DR-DQ haplotypes were handled as single units for association and clustering, since linkage in the cohort was strong. The T cell repertoires of some 700 subjects were profiled by immunosequencing and related to cytomegalovirus serostatus. The later analysis used no new phenotypic data to find candidate immune exposures, relying instead on TCR beta sequences and their occurrence across donors. The number of donors typed differed by locus, with roughly 629-640 for A, B, C, DRB1 and DQB1, about 500 for DQA1, under 610 for DPA1, and around 460 for DPB1. A later genetic analysis used genome-wide SNP genotypes for about 60% of the 666 donors, treating that subset as a discovery cohort. To predict cytomegalovirus infection status, the study brought together high-throughput TCR immunosequencing, statistical association of individual TCRs with disease status, and machine learning. Approximately 300 gigabases of sequencing data and some 85 million unique TCR sequences were included in an early release covering about 620 HLA-typed donors. Among the approximately 400 genotyped donors, roughly 80% belonged to the genetic ancestry cluster associated with self-reported Caucasian donors. To study patterns of TCR occurrence, a later analysis re-analyzed previously published TCR beta repertoires from around 670 donors and added high-resolution HLA genotyping. HLA typing covered class I and class II loci at four-digit resolution. In an earlier analysis of 587 of the donors, high-throughput TCR beta sequencing was used to judge whether each TCR beta V gene segment behaved as functional or pseudogenic. General findings and caveats noted by the study authors: A later analysis found that HLA-associated TCR beta chains were more clonally expanded and had lower generation probabilities than equally common non-associated chains. A later analysis reported that several top co-occurrence clusters appeared linked to parvovirus B19, influenza, CMV and Epstein-Barr virus. Correlated functional status among segregating V segments might be attributable to linkage disequilibrium, but an unknown experimental factor could not be ruled out. A further reported finding was that TCR beta sequences accurately predicted the HLA-A and HLA-B alleles for most subjects in the first cohort. In a later analysis, 15,000 to 20,000 TCR beta sequences were associated with specific HLA alleles at a false discovery rate of 0.05. While some public TCRs were present in many individuals, most TCR sequences turned up only very rarely across donors. In a later analysis, most CMV-associated TCR beta chains were found to appear HLA-restricted, with HLA associations seemingly driven largely by CMV exposure. The authors suggested that the approach could potentially be extended to other disease states and immunological phenotypes. Three of the identified cytomegalovirus-associated TCR beta chains were confirmed in vitro to be specific for cytomegalovirus antigens. A total of around 150 TCR beta chains were listed by the study as associated with cytomegalovirus. Some IMGT-functional V segments, including TRBV6-2 and TRBV6-3, could not be told apart with the 87-base-pair reads, so those segments were excluded. V-gene and J-gene trimming of TCR beta chains was associated with a missense DCLRE1C variant in a later genetic analysis, and the association was replicated in an independent cohort. Seventeen rarely observed V segments, including chromosome 9 orphons, were excluded from the earlier analysis of almost 600 of the donors because counts were too low. A group of highly shared sequence variants was considered likely to be a technical artifact of the sequencing pipeline. In an earlier analysis of around 500 of the donors, most TCR beta V segments appeared in productive rearrangements about 87% or about 30% of the time, broadly matching IMGT annotations. This cohort had only TCR beta chains sequenced, and the lack of alpha or paired-chain data limited which features could be detected. The only immune exposure information available for the cohort was CMV serostatus. Sequencing depth was assumed to be roughly uniform across donors in the presence/absence analyses, though that assumption may not hold. A later analysis found that TCR association rates varied across HLA loci, with DRB1 alleles showing the most associated TCRs and HLA-C alleles the fewest. According to a later genetic analysis, donors in an Asian-associated ancestry cluster had fewer N-insertions in productive TCRs than the approximately 700-donor mean. Because HLA typing was unavailable for some donors at each locus, only the typed subset was used in association tests. When HLA alleles, especially DR and DQ, strongly co-occurred, TCR associations were difficult to assign to individual alleles. The classifier was reported to diagnose cytomegalovirus status with high specificity and sensitivity in both the original cohort and the validation cohort.

CDR3 length: 15 amino acids, cysteine to phenylalanine. The kept DNA is CDR3 alone, 45 bases in frame from the first base. Sequences MNHEY (CDR1) and SVGAGI (CDR2) are obtained from the germline V gene. V lost 0 bases and J lost 2 bases; the stretch between them is 11 bases long. Preparation of the library involved the immunoSEQ multiplex PCR assay. For the multiplex PCR, a mixture combining 60 forward primers for TCR Vbeta segments and 13 reverse primers for TCR Jbeta segments was used. The CDR3 region of rearranged TCR beta genes was amplified from genomic DNA by a multiplex PCR assay. The amplified TCR beta libraries were sequenced on the Illumina HiSeq System as 87-base-pair reads. As for how the authors treated the data: A later analysis tallied roughly 76 million unique TCR beta chains across the 666 repertoires, and approximately 12 million of those chains were shared by two or more donors. Raw reads were error-corrected and collapsed into unique sequences by a nearest-neighbor algorithm in which closely related sequences were merged to remove PCR and sequencing errors. V, D and J gene segments were assigned by aligning CDR3 sequences to IMGT reference sequences. For a sequence to be retained, at least a six-nucleotide match to both a V gene segment and a J gene segment was required. Rearrangements were classified as productive when the CDR3 lacked stop codons and remained in frame with V and J, and all other rearrangements were classified as non-productive. Following IMGT convention, CDR3 was defined as the stretch from the second conserved V-encoded cysteine to the conserved J-encoded phenylalanine. Sequences without an unambiguous match to a single V gene segment were excluded from the earlier analysis of several hundred of the donors. In an earlier analysis of approximately 590 of the donors, V segments were called functional above 56.7% productive rearrangements and were called segregating when the between-donor standard deviation exceeded 5%. A statistical classification framework was built to diagnose cytomegalovirus status from the catalog of TCR beta chain sequences. In a later analysis, TCR nucleotide sequences were compared against IMGT/GENE-DB human TR gene sequences so that V and J genes could be assigned. In a later analysis, CDR3 sequences and most-parsimonious VDJ recombination scenarios were assigned using the TCRdist pipeline. A later analysis defined each TCR beta chain by its CDR3 amino acid sequence plus V-gene family, and excluded reads lacking a unique V-gene family. As a way to deal with suspected cross-contamination and a sequencing artifact, a later analysis dropped roughly 600 nucleotide sequences that were highly shared and had low generation probability. In a later analysis, a clonal expansion index for each public chain was calculated from normalized within-repertoire ranks of inferred template counts. Generation probabilities in a later analysis came from a VDJ recombination model fitted to out-of-frame rearrangements, and those results were checked against IGoR. In a later analysis, TCR-TCR, TCR-HLA and TCR-CMV co-occurrence was scored with hypergeometric tests, and a repertoire-size bias correction was applied to TCR pairs. To estimate false discovery rates, a later analysis permuted the HLA or CMV assignments 20 times. In a later analysis, co-occurring TCRs were grouped using DBSCAN, and TCRdist sequence similarity was added for clustering within HLA-allele-positive subsets. Co-occurrence clustering excluded repertoires with fewer than 30,000 or more than 120,000 public chains, plus five with anomalous nucleotide sharing. Held by TCRdb, this immuneACCESS table contains in-frame sequences only and omits some clones. Under half of the omission traces to an unresolved V gene where checked; the cause of the rest is unknown. V, J and clone size are taken as reported in that table, and D and trimming were inferred from the DNA itself. The sample profile shows about 160,000 clones; 70% to 85% of them were found once. The top ten clonotypes cover more than 3.5% of the sample.

This clonotype was obtained from a man aged 25-45 years in good health and CMV-seropositive. The rearranged chain carries TRBV6-5 and TRBJ2-7; the D gene is perhaps TRBD2, from 5 matching bases. Input material: PBMCs. The base sequence is TGTGCCAGCAGTTACTCTCTAGAGGGTACCTACGAGCAGTACTTC. Its protein product is CASSYSLEGTYEQYF.